This section outlines one T cell receptor (beta chain) sequence together with its context. Its antigen is still unknown. These data come from a study of vaccination effects on CD4 cells after COVID-19. Study-level background: The cohort was immunized with two doses of either the BNT162b2 or mRNA-1273 vaccine.

Regarding the study as a whole: Relatively few convalescent patients took part in the study, which had no early post-infection timepoints.

Viral peptide pools were used in the ViraFEST assay to expand antigen-specific CD4+ T cells, and sequencing came afterward. With roughly 9 days of culture completed, CD4+ T cells were isolated. Vaccine recipients, nucleocapsid antibody negative, had no prior SARS-CoV-2 infection. PBMC were cultured at about 1.9 million per well with approximately 9 IU/ml IL-2 and around 9.2 ug/ml peptides. The method was immunoSEQ multiplex PCR; TCRdb's version includes in-frame clones alone and lacks a portion of them. This table has 26,000 or so clones, about 70% appearing once. This receptor was taken from a human donor who received a COVID-19 vaccine. The material sequenced was CD4+ T cells from PBMCs cultured with HCoV-NL63 spike peptides, taken before COVID-19 vaccination.

As DNA, the CDR3 is TGTGCCAGCTCACCCCTGGACAGCTCTGGAAACACCATATATTTT. Translated, it gives CASSPLDSSGNTIYF. The genes are TRBV18 and TRBJ1-3, with D possibly being TRBD1 (6 bases). CDR1 is KGHSH, CDR2 LQKENI, per germline. Trimming stripped 3 bases from V and 0 bases from J, with 9 bases between. The CDR3 has 15 residues.